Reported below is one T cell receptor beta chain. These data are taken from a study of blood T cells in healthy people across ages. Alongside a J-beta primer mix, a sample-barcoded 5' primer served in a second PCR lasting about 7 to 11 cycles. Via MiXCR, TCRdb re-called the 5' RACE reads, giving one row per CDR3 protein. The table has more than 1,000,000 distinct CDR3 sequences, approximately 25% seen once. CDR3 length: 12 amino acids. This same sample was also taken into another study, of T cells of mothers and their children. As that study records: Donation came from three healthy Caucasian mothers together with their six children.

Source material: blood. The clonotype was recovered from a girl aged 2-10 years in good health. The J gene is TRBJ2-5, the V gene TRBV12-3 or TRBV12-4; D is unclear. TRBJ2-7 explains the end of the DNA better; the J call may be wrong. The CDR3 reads CASSTRIHEQYF. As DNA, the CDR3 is TGTGCCAGCAGTACCAGGATCCACGAGCAGTACTTC.